What follows describes a single TCR beta chain. Every bulk PBMC sample received the same 350 ng of DNA. The repertoire was sequenced with immunoSEQ multiplex PCR; TCRdb's copy has only in-frame clones and lacks some. The table shows 8,200 or so clones, with 88% occurring only once. The time point is: week 3, after first cycle of checkpoint inhibitor. Samples come from before therapy and from week 3 after the first blockade cycle. No patient had earlier systemic cancer treatment, concurrent immunosuppressants, or another active cancer. These data originate in a study of blood T cell dynamics during melanoma immunotherapy. Trimming removed 5 bases at V and 6 bases at J, with 14 bases between. Per the germline V gene, CDR1 is LGHNT and CDR2 is FRNRAP. The CDR3 covers 13 residues.

The specimen was blood, collected from a patient treated with checkpoint blockade. This receptor was identified in a human donor with melanoma. The genes are TRBV12-5 and TRBJ2-7, with TRBD1 as a possible D gene (5 bases). CDR3 DNA: TGTGCTAGTGGTCGAGCAGGACAATTCGAGCAGTACTTC. Amino acids: CASGRAGQFEQYF. The variable domain in full, completed from reference TRBV12-5 and TRBJ2-7, reads DARVTQTPRHKVTEMGQEVTMRCQPILGHNTVFWYRQTMMQGLELLAYFRNRAPLDDSGMPKDRFSAEMPDATLATLKIQPSEPRDSAVYFCASGRAGQFEQYFGPGTRLTVT.